This T cell receptor (beta chain) is drawn from a study of blood T cells in healthy people across ages. Across the whole study: Capture by template switching was about one barcoded beta molecule per two T cells. Study outcomes and limitations: Fewer expanded clones and more diversity marked long-lived versus aged donors. From one million sequenced T cells, diversity estimates were lower bounds.

This clonotype has more than one count but fewer than ten. What it recognizes is unknown. The CDR3 totals 13 residues. The V gene lost 8 bases and the J gene lost 4 bases, with 12 bases spanning the gap. CDR1 and CDR2 (germline): MGHDK, SYGVNS. Then a second PCR, running roughly 7 to 12 cycles, was carried out with a sample-barcoded 5' primer and a J-beta primer mix. Every cDNA molecule carried a tag from a template-switch adaptor bearing 12 random nucleotides. TCRdb itself ran the 5' RACE reads through MiXCR, one entry per CDR3 protein. The sample consists of approximately 1.5 million distinct CDR3 sequences, about 42% of them appearing once.

The receptor's source is a woman between 18 and 29 years old in good health. The chain is built from TRBV25-1 and TRBJ2-1; no reliable D call. Sequences were obtained from blood. Here the CDR3 DNA reads TGTGCCAGCTTTGACCGGCTTTACAATGAGCAGTTCTTC. Translating gives CASFDRLYNEQFF.